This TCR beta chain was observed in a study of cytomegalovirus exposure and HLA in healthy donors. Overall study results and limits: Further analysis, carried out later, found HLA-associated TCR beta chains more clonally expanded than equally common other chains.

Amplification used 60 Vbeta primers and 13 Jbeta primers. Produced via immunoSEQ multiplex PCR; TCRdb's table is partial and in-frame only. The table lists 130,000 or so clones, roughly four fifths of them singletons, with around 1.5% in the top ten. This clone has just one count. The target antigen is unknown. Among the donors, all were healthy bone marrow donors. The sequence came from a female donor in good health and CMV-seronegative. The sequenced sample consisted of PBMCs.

CDR3 amino acids: CASSDALAGGTDTQYF. CDR3 bases: TGTGCCAGCAGCGATGCCCTAGCGGGGGGCACAGATACGCAGTATTTT. The chain couples TRBV9 to TRBJ2-3; 10 positions match TRBD2. The CDR3 is 16 amino acids. V shed 3 bases and J 1 base; nucleotides not matched to a gene: 5. Germline V CDR1 and CDR2: SGDLS, YYNGEE. The full variable domain, in which reference TRBV9 and TRBJ2-3 provide the parts outside the CDR3, is DSGVTQTPKHLITATGQRVTLRCSPRSGDLSVYWYQQSLDQGLQFLIQYYNGEERAKGNILERFSAQQFPDLHSELNLSSLELGDSALYFCASSDALAGGTDTQYFGPGTRLTVL.